This is a list of T cell receptor beta chains from one sample in a study of cytomegalovirus exposure and HLA in healthy donors. Sequenced by immunoSEQ multiplex PCR; TCRdb stores in-frame clones only, minus some. The sample carries 100,000 to 150,000 clones, 83% recorded once. Material: PBMCs. The receptor set was obtained from a woman aged 40 to 50 in good health and CMV-seropositive. CDR3s include the opening cysteine and the closing phenylalanine or tryptophan. A D gene is named only where the DNA matches it firmly. Size is omitted from some rows. Given values are once, few, many or a class for expanded clones.

size	D	V	J	DNA	CDR3
NA	NA	TRBV27	TRBJ1-2	TGTGCCAGCACCCCAGCAGGCGCTAACTATGGCTACACCTTC	CASTPAGANYGYTF
NA	NA	TRBV9	TRBJ2-3	TGTGCCAGCAGCGTAAAAGCACTAGCTGTAGATACGCAGTATTTT	CASSVKALAVDTQYF
NA	NA	TRBV19	TRBJ2-3	TGTGCCAGTAGTATCCCTTACAGTCATACGCAGTATTTT	CASSIPYSHTQYF
NA	TRBD1	TRBV5-1	TRBJ1-2	TGCGCCAGCAGCCTTGCCGGGACAGACTATGGCTACACCTTC	CASSLAGTDYGYTF
NA	TRBD2	TRBV9	TRBJ2-5	TGTGCCAGCAGCGTGGGAACGCGGGAGGGCGCTGGGGAGACCCAGTACTTC	CASSVGTREGAGETQYF
NA	NA	TRBV9	TRBJ1-1	TGTGCCAGCAGCGTAGTCCCCTCAAGCAGGGGCACTGAAGCTTTCTTT	CASSVVPSSRGTEAFF
NA	TRBD1	TRBV5-8	TRBJ1-4	TGTGCCAGCAGCTCAACAGGGGCCCTTAATGAAAAACTGTTTTTT	CASSSTGALNEKLFF
NA	NA	TRBV6-1	TRBJ2-7	TGTGCCAGCAGTTTGACACTCTACGAGCAGTACTTC	CASSLTLYEQYF
NA	TRBD1	TRBV28	TRBJ1-5	TGTGCCAGCAGTTCCGGGACAGGGGGCGAACAGCCCCAGCATTTT	CASSSGTGGEQPQHF
NA	TRBD1	TRBV6-1	TRBJ1-2	TGTGCCAGCAGGTTGGGACAGGACATTAACTATGGCTACACCTTC	CASRLGQDINYGYTF
NA	TRBD1	TRBV7-9	TRBJ2-7	TGTGCCAGCAGCTCCAATCCCGGGACAGGGGTTCTCGGCGAGCAGTACTTC	CASSSNPGTGVLGEQYF
NA	TRBD2	TRBV6-5	TRBJ2-7	TGTGCCAGCAGTCCCTCGGGACTAGCTGACGAGCAGTACTTC	CASSPSGLADEQYF
NA	NA	TRBV6-4	TRBJ2-7	TGTGCCAGCAGGAGGATCGGTAGGGGTAGCGAGCAGTACTTC	CASRRIGRGSEQYF
NA	TRBD1	TRBV9	TRBJ1-3	TGTGCCAGCAGCGTAGGGACAGGGCCGACCTCTGGAAACACCATATATTTT	CASSVGTGPTSGNTIYF
NA	NA	TRBV4-1	TRBJ2-5	TGCGCCAGCAGCCAAGGGTTGGCGGTCTCTGTGGAAAAAACCCAGTACTTC	CASSQGLAVSVEKTQYF
NA	NA	TRBV7-9	TRBJ2-7	TGTGCCAGCAGCTTAGGGGCCGGAAGCGAGCAGTACTTC	CASSLGAGSEQYF
once	TRBD2	TRBV30	TRBJ2-1	TGTGCCTGGAGTGTATTAAGGACTAGCGGGGCCCCCAATGAGCAGTTCTTC	CAWSVLRTSGAPNEQFF
NA	TRBD2	TRBV4-1	TRBJ2-6	TGCGCCAGCAGCCAAGAACCCGGGAGGGGCGACGCCAACGTCCTGACTTTC	CASSQEPGRGDANVLTF
NA	TRBD1	TRBV5-6	TRBJ2-3	TGTGCCAGCAGCCCGACAGGGGGGGACACAGATACGCAGTATTTT	CASSPTGGDTDTQYF
NA	TRBD2	TRBV5-6	TRBJ2-2	TGTGCCAGCAGCTGGGGGGGGTTAGCGAACACCGGGGAGCTGTTTTTT	CASSWGGLANTGELFF
NA	NA	TRBV10-1	TRBJ2-5	TGCGCCAGCAGTGTGGGGCCCTCAGAGACCCAGTACTTC	CASSVGPSETQYF
few	TRBD2	TRBV5-1	TRBJ2-2	TGCGCCAGCAGTCCAGCGGGAGGGCAAGGGACCGGGGAGCTGTTTTTT	CASSPAGGQGTGELFF
NA	TRBD2	TRBV5-4	TRBJ2-1	TGTGCCAGCAGTTGGACTAGCGGGGGATACAATGAGCAGTTCTTC	CASSWTSGGYNEQFF
NA	TRBD2	TRBV15	TRBJ2-3	TGTGCCACCAGCACCCTCCGTGGGGGGGGAGTTTCAGATACGCAGTATTTT	CATSTLRGGGVSDTQYF
NA	NA	TRBV27	TRBJ2-1	TGTGCCAGCAGTCCAAGGCGGGGTTCCAACAATGAGCAGTTCTTC	CASSPRRGSNNEQFF
NA	TRBD1	TRBV5-1	TRBJ1-1	TGCGCCAGCAGAAGGACAGGGGCAGACACTGAAGCTTTCTTT	CASRRTGADTEAFF
NA	TRBD2	TRBV19	TRBJ2-3	TGTGCCAGCCGGGCCGCGGGACTAGCGGGAGATACGCAGTATTTT	CASRAAGLAGDTQYF
NA	TRBD2	TRBV10-1	TRBJ2-1	TGCGCCAGCAGGTGCGCGGGAGGGCCCTACAATGAGCAGTTCTTC	CASRCAGGPYNEQFF
NA	TRBD2	TRBV9	TRBJ2-3	TGTGCCAGCAGCGTAGCGGGAGGGAATCCTAGCACAGATACGCAGTATTTT	CASSVAGGNPSTDTQYF
few	TRBD2	TRBV6-1	TRBJ2-7	TGTGCCAGCAGTGACGGCGGGAGTTTTCACTACGAGCAGTACTTC	CASSDGGSFHYEQYF
NA	TRBD2	TRBV5-1	TRBJ2-7	TGCGCCAGCAGCTTGCGCGGGAGGATTAACTACGAGCAGTACTTC	CASSLRGRINYEQYF
NA	NA	TRBV4-2	TRBJ2-7	TGTGCCAGCAGCCAAGAAGGCGGGTCGAAAACCTACGAGCAGTACTTC	CASSQEGGSKTYEQYF
NA	TRBD2	TRBV30	TRBJ2-7	TGTGCCTGGAGCCTCGAAGCGGGAGGGCCTTACGAGCAGTACTTC	CAWSLEAGGPYEQYF
NA	TRBD2	TRBV27	TRBJ2-5	TGTGCCAGCAGTTTGGGTAGCGGGAGGGTCTGGGCCCAGTACTTC	CASSLGSGRVWAQYF
NA	NA	TRBV18	TRBJ1-5	TGTGCCAGCTCCTCCCGCACAGTCCCAAGCCCCGATCAGCCCCAGCATTTT	CASSSRTVPSPDQPQHF
few	NA	TRBV19	TRBJ1-5	TGTGCCAGTAGTATAGTAACTGGGCAGTATAGCAATCAGCCCCAGCATTTT	CASSIVTGQYSNQPQHF
NA	TRBD2	TRBV7-9	TRBJ2-1	TGTGCCAGCAGCCCGTCGGGACTAGTCGTCGAGCAGTTCTTC	CASSPSGLVVEQFF
NA	TRBD1	TRBV5-1	TRBJ2-6	TGCGCCAGCAGCTATGCAGGGGGCGTTGCTGGGGCCAACGTCCTGACTTTC	CASSYAGGVAGANVLTF
NA	TRBD1	TRBV18	TRBJ1-2	TGTGCCAGCTCAGAGGGACAGGGAACGAACTATGGCTACACCTTC	CASSEGQGTNYGYTF
NA	NA	TRBV6-5	TRBJ1-2	TGTGCCATCCGACAGGAGGACTATGGCTACACCTTC	CAIRQEDYGYTF
NA	TRBD1	TRBV30	TRBJ1-3	TGTGCCTGGAGTGTACGGGGACAGGGACCCTCTGGAAACACCATATATTTT	CAWSVRGQGPSGNTIYF
NA	NA	TRBV9	TRBJ2-3	TGTGCCAGCAGCGTCGACAGTAGTACGCAGTATTTT	CASSVDSSTQYF
few	TRBD1	TRBV10-2	TRBJ1-4	TGCGCCAGCGGTTTTCCGACAGGGTTGCCTGAGGGAGAAAAACTGTTTTTT	CASGFPTGLPEGEKLFF
once	TRBD1	TRBV29-1	TRBJ1-6	TGCAGCGTTTGGGGGGGGACAGGGGACTCCTATAATTCACCCCTCCACTTT	CSVWGGTGDSYNSPLHF
NA	NA	TRBV28	TRBJ2-3	TGTGCCAGCAACAAGCTCGGAGAGGCAGATACGCAGTATTTT	CASNKLGEADTQYF
NA	TRBD2	TRBV5-1	TRBJ2-1	TGCGCCAGCAGCACTCTAGCGGGAGAAAACAATGAGCAGTTCTTC	CASSTLAGENNEQFF
few	NA	TRBV15	TRBJ2-2	TGTGCCACCAGCAGAGGAGAACTAGATTTTGCCGGGGAGCTGTTTTTT	CATSRGELDFAGELFF
NA	TRBD2	TRBV11-2	TRBJ2-3	TGTGCCAGCAGCCCTACGACTAGCGGGGTTCAAGATACGCAGTATTTT	CASSPTTSGVQDTQYF
NA	NA	TRBV28	TRBJ2-5	TGTGCCAGCAGTTTGGAGGGACCCGTTCAAGAGACCCAGTACTTC	CASSLEGPVQETQYF
NA	NA	TRBV5-4	TRBJ2-2	TGTGCCAGCAGCCAAAACACCGGGGAGCTGTTTTTT	CASSQNTGELFF
once	TRBD2	TRBV28	TRBJ2-7	TGTGCCAGCAGTCCGGGGACTAGCGGTATCCACGAGCAGTACTTC	CASSPGTSGIHEQYF
NA	TRBD2	TRBV6-1	TRBJ2-5	TGTGCCAGCAGTGCAGGACTAGCGCAAGAGACCCAGTACTTC	CASSAGLAQETQYF
NA	TRBD1	TRBV6-6	TRBJ2-7	TGTGCCAGCACCCTGGGACAGGGGTCCTACGAGCAGTACTTC	CASTLGQGSYEQYF
once	TRBD1	TRBV15	TRBJ2-7	TGTGCCACCAGCAGCACTACGGGACAGGGTATCTCCTACGAGCAGTACTTC	CATSSTTGQGISYEQYF
once	NA	TRBV18	TRBJ2-1	TGTGCCAGCTCACCACCTAGCTATGAGCAGTTCTTC	CASSPPSYEQFF
NA	TRBD2	TRBV9	TRBJ2-7	TGTGCCAGCAGCCCTAGCGGGAGGATCGAATACGAGCAGTACTTC	CASSPSGRIEYEQYF
NA	TRBD1	TRBV5-5	TRBJ1-5	TGTGCCAGCAGCTTGACAGGGGGAGCCTATCAGCCCCAGCATTTT	CASSLTGGAYQPQHF
NA	TRBD2	TRBV11-2	TRBJ2-5	TGTGCCAGCAGCTTGGGGACCGGGGGGGAGACCCAGTACTTC	CASSLGTGGETQYF
NA	TRBD2	TRBV27	TRBJ2-7	TGTGCCAGCAGTTTATCCGGGGGGGGTCACTACGAGCAGTACTTC	CASSLSGGGHYEQYF